This passage covers 30 T cell receptor beta chains from one sample sequenced in a study of T cell clones after liver transplantation. This table comes from immunoSEQ multiplex PCR, and its TCRdb copy is limited to in-frame clones, with some not included. The sample holds tens of thousands of clones, 70% to 90% seen once. Material: CD4+ T cells from blood, obtained at the 22-month timepoint. The receptors stem from a human patient who received a liver transplant. Some T cells may be provided by the graft donor.

The rearrangement links TRBV18 to TRBJ1-2; D is perhaps TRBD1 (6 bases). Germline CDR1 reads KGHSH; CDR2 reads LQKENI. The CDR3 contains 14 residues. Trimming pared 2 bases from V and 4 bases from J, leaving 11 bases between. CDR3 in amino acids: CASSPSGEAYGYTF. The CDR3, as DNA: TGTGCCAGCTCACCATCAGGGGAGGCCTATGGCTACACCTTC. Full variable domain (outside the CDR3, taken from reference TRBV18 and TRBJ1-2): NAGVMQNPRHLVRRRGQEARLRCSPMKGHSHVYWYRQLPEEGLKFMVYLQKENIIDESGMPKERFSAEFPKEGPSILRIQQVVRGDSAAYFCASSPSGEAYGYTFGSGTRLTVV.

The chain uses TRBV7-2 and TRBJ2-3, with D possibly being TRBD1 or TRBD2 (5 bases each). This CDR3 is built from 15 residues. Trimming shortened V by 3 bases and J by 6 bases, and 16 bases separated the two germline ends. The germline gives CDR1 SGHTA, CDR2 FQGNSA. The CDR3 spells CASSLLAAGADTQYF. In DNA, the CDR3 is TGTGCCAGCAGCTTGCTAGCAGCCGGGGCGGATACGCAGTATTTT.

V and J are TRBV5-1 and TRBJ1-2; D is unclear. Trimming left V 4 bases short and J 8 bases short, with 18 bases between. The V gene's germline CDR1 is SGHRS and CDR2 YFSETQ. This CDR3 region has 14 residues. The CDR3 loop reads CASSPSSTSYGYTF. In nucleotides, the CDR3 is TGCGCCAGCAGCCCGAGTTCTACTAGCTACGGCTACACCTTC.

The chain carries TRBV21-1 and TRBJ2-5; the D segment call TRBD2 is taken from the table without a DNA check. TRBV21-1 is annotated as a pseudogene. The CDR3 runs to 15 residues. The CDR3 loop is CASTPGLAGVETQYF. The CDR3 region has the DNA TGTGCCAGCACTCCGGGACTAGCGGGAGTAGAGACCCAGTACTTC.

The chain recombines TRBV19 with TRBJ2-1; D may be TRBD1 (6 bases). Germline lookup yields CDR1 LNHDA and CDR2 SQIVND (reference sequence). Trimming pared 6 bases from V and 0 bases from J, leaving 15 bases between. The CDR3 has 16 residues. The CDR3 reads CASSPWGRRSYNEQFF. The DNA for the CDR3 is TGTGCCAGTAGCCCCTGGGGGCGGCGCTCCTACAATGAGCAGTTCTTC.

This clone showed up just a few times. The rearrangement links TRBV5-1 to TRBJ2-3; 9 nucleotides agree with TRBD2. With 0 bases clipped from V and 6 bases from J, the junction kept 8 bases outside the gene matches. This CDR3 contains 16 residues. Germline CDR1 is SGHRS and CDR2 is YFSETQ. The CDR3 DNA sequence: TGCGCCAGCAGCTTGGAGGTGGCTAGCGGGACGGATACGCAGTATTTT. This translates into CASSLEVASGTDTQYF. Filled out from reference TRBV5-1 and TRBJ2-3, the complete variable domain reads KAGVTQTPRYLIKTRGQQVTLSCSPISGHRSVSWYQQTPGQGLQFLFEYFSETQRNKGNFPGRFSGRQFSNSRSEMNVSTLELGDSALYLCASSLEVASGTDTQYFGPGTRLTVL.

V usage is TRBV7-2 and J usage is TRBJ2-1; 10 nucleotides agree with TRBD2. Germline loops: CDR1 SGHTA, CDR2 FQGNSA. Germline trimming cut 6 bases from V and 1 base from J; bases unmatched to any gene: 3. The CDR3 extends over 15 amino acids. The CDR3 region has the DNA TGTGCCAGCAGATCTAGCGGGGGTTCCTACAATGAGCAGTTCTTC. It codes for CASRSSGGSYNEQFF.

The V gene is TRBV5-4, the J gene TRBJ1-1, with D possibly being TRBD1 (6 bases). Per the germline V gene, CDR1 is SGHNT and CDR2 is YYREEE (reference sequence). V lost 4 bases and J 7 bases, leaving 8 bases between the germline ends. The CDR3 totals 11 residues. DNA for the CDR3: TGTGCCAGCAGCGCAGGGGTTGAAGCTTTCTTT. It yields the protein CASSAGVEAFF.

This clone was counted once. This chain links TRBV6-1 with TRBJ1-3; tentatively, D is TRBD1 (5 bases). V was cut by 6 bases and J by 2 bases, with 11 bases left in between. The germline V gene has CDR1 MNHNS and CDR2 SASEGT. The CDR3 length is 14 residues. The DNA for the CDR3 is TGTGCCAGCAGCCTCCAGGGAGCTGGAAACACCATATATTTT. The encoded protein is CASSLQGAGNTIYF.

The chain links TRBV19 to TRBJ2-2, with 15 bases lining up with TRBD2. The CDR3 is 18 residues long. The germline V gene has CDR1 LNHDA and CDR2 SQIVND (reference sequence). V shed 2 bases and J 1 base; nucleotides not matched to a gene: 2. DNA for the CDR3: TGTGCCAGTAGTATAAGGGGACTAGCGGGAGGGAACACCGGGGAGCTGTTTTTT. This sequence encodes CASSIRGLAGGNTGELFF.

This clone was seen just once. The rearrangement links TRBV23-1 to TRBJ2-7, with D perhaps TRBD1 (7 bases). TRBV23-1 is flagged as an ORF with uncertain function. There are 17 residues in the CDR3. Trimming stripped 6 bases from V and 5 bases from J, with 26 bases between. CDR3 residues: CASSHVPTQGRCNEQYF. CDR3 nucleotide sequence: TGCGCCAGCAGCCACGTCCCCACACAGGGGAGGTGTAACGAGCAGTACTTC.

The chain joins TRBV5-4 to TRBJ1-5, with D uncertain. The CDR3 runs 13 residues. Looked up from germline, CDR1 is SGHNT and CDR2 is YYREEE (reference sequence). V was pared by 0 bases and J by 5 bases, with 6 bases between. The CDR3 region is CASSLDAHQPQHF. CDR3 sequence (DNA): TGTGCCAGCAGCTTGGATGCCCATCAGCCCCAGCATTTT.

The genes are TRBV4-1 and TRBJ1-4; 10 nucleotides align to TRBD1. The CDR3 is made up of 19 amino acids. Germline loops: CDR1 MGHRA, CDR2 YSYEKL. Trimming cost V 1 base and J 3 bases; bases outside gene matches: 11. CDR3 in amino acids: CASSQVRDRGPKPNEKLFF. CDR3 sequence (DNA): TGCGCCAGCAGCCAAGTACGCGACAGGGGGCCTAAACCTAATGAAAAACTGTTTTTT.

The chain combines TRBV4-1 with TRBJ2-7; 9 nucleotides align to TRBD2. V was clipped by 3 bases and J by 3 bases; unmatched bases: 12. This CDR3 is built from 17 residues. Germline V gives CDR1 MGHRA, CDR2 YSYEKL. The CDR3 loop reads CASSHPGAGGPYYEQYF. CDR3 nucleotide sequence: TGCGCCAGCAGCCACCCCGGGGCGGGAGGGCCGTACTACGAGCAGTACTTC.

The chain links TRBV4-3 to TRBJ2-1; TRBD2 aligns across 8 bases. V lost 0 bases, J lost 6 bases, and 4 bases stayed unmatched. CDR1 is LGHNA and CDR2 is YSLEER in the germline V gene. The CDR3 runs 15 residues. The chain's CDR3 is CASSQDGRAFNEQFF. The CDR3 coding sequence is TGCGCCAGCAGCCAAGACGGGAGGGCCTTCAATGAGCAGTTCTTC.

This clone was seen a single time. The rearrangement uses TRBV28 and TRBJ2-1, with 8 bases that match TRBD1. Germline V lookup: CDR1 MDHEN, CDR2 SYDVKM. The J segment lost 8 bases and the V segment lost 6 bases, leaving 12 bases of the junction unmatched. The CDR3 has 15 residues. The CDR3 loop reads CASRIQGVSVDEQFF. DNA for the CDR3: TGTGCCAGCAGGATACAGGGGGTCAGTGTCGATGAGCAGTTCTTC.

This clone was seen repeatedly, ten times or more. J is TRBJ2-1 and V is TRBV11-3; no definite D call. Trimming cost V 1 base and J 0 bases, with 7 bases left between them. The CDR3 is made up of 15 amino acids. In germline, CDR1 is SGHNT, CDR2 YENEEA. CDR3 region: CASSLGRSSYNEQFF. In nucleotides, the CDR3 is TGTGCCAGCAGCTTAGGTCGGAGCTCCTACAATGAGCAGTTCTTC.

The rearrangement joins TRBV2 to TRBJ1-5; 12 bases match TRBD1. This CDR3 spans 14 amino acids. Trimming at V came to 6 bases and at J to 15 bases, leaving 12 bases not matched to a gene. The V gene's germline CDR1 is SNHLY and CDR2 FYNNEI. The CDR3 loop is CASRQSGQGALRHF. The CDR3 region has the DNA TGTGCCAGCAGGCAGTCGGGACAGGGGGCGCTTCGGCATTTT.

The rearrangement uses TRBV7-8 and TRBJ2-1; TRBD2 is a possible D gene (6 bases). This CDR3 region has 14 residues. V dropped 0 bases and J dropped 7 bases, with 10 bases sitting between them. Looked up from germline, CDR1 is SGHVS and CDR2 is FQNEAQ. The DNA for the CDR3 is TGTGCCAGCAGCTTAGCGGGAGGATCGAATGAGCAGTTCTTC. Protein sequence: CASSLAGGSNEQFF.

The V and J genes are TRBV7-2 and TRBJ1-5, with TRBD1 as a possible D gene (6 bases). CDR1 and CDR2 (germline): SGHTA, FQGNSA. With 0 bases removed from V and 5 bases from J, the gap between germline ends came to 11 bases. The CDR3 has 15 amino acids. CDR3: CASSLATTGHQPQHF. The CDR3 DNA reads TGTGCCAGCAGCTTAGCCACAACAGGGCATCAGCCCCAGCATTTT.

This clone was detected many times. The DNA of the CDR3 is TGTGCCAGCTCAGCAGGGGAGAGACAGCCCCAGCATTTT. Protein: CASSAGERQPQHF. The chain carries TRBV18 and TRBJ1-5; a possible D gene is TRBD1 (6 bases). From germline, CDR1 is KGHSH and CDR2 LQKENI. The CDR3 runs 13 residues. Trimming removed 5 bases from V and 7 bases from J, with 12 bases in between.

The gene calls are TRBV5-4 and TRBJ2-4; 7 bases are shared with TRBD1. Germline values: CDR1 SGHNT, CDR2 YYREEE (reference sequence). This CDR3 contains 15 residues. Losses at the gene ends were 4 bases for V and 2 bases for J; bases not matched to a gene: 6. Written as DNA, the CDR3 is TGTGCCAGCAGCGGGCCGGGACAGCCCAAAAACATTCAGTACTTC. This translates into CASSGPGQPKNIQYF.

This sequence joins TRBV5-1 and TRBJ2-1; 14 bases line up with TRBD2. This CDR3 spans 16 amino acids. V gave up 4 bases and J gave up 2 bases; unmatched junction bases: 2. Looked up from germline, CDR1 is SGHRS and CDR2 is YFSETQ. The CDR3 is CASSRTSGGTYNEQFF. The CDR3 DNA is TGCGCCAGCAGCAGGACTAGCGGGGGGACCTACAATGAGCAGTTCTTC.

The V call is TRBV5-6, the J call TRBJ2-2; 8 bases map to TRBD2. This CDR3 has 16 amino acids. Per germline, CDR1 SGHDT and CDR2 YYEEEE. V shed 0 bases, J shed 1 base, and the junction held 2 bases outside the gene matches. CDR3 nucleotides: TGTGCCAGCAGCTTGGTTGCGGGGGGGAACACCGGGGAGCTGTTTTTT. Amino acid sequence: CASSLVAGGNTGELFF.

The chain is built from TRBV8-2 and TRBJ2-6; the table names TRBD2, a call not compared with the DNA. TRBV8-2 is a pseudogene segment. This CDR3 is built from 16 residues. The CDR3 bases are TGTGGCAGGGAGCCGATAACACAAAGTCGGGCCAACGTCCTGACTTTC. It encodes CGREPITQSRANVLTF.

V gene TRBV4-2 combines with J gene TRBJ2-2; D not resolved. The CDR3 consists of 14 residues. Germline CDR1 LGHNA, CDR2 YNFKEQ. The V gene lost 5 bases and the J gene lost 6 bases, with 13 bases spanning the gap. This CDR3 is CASSNPYVSGELFF. CDR3 coding DNA: TGTGCCAGCAGCAATCCTTACGTGTCCGGGGAGCTGTTTTTT.

The chain employs TRBV30 and TRBJ2-1, with 10 bases identical to TRBD2. Trimming cost V 4 bases and J 9 bases; bases outside gene matches: 6. This CDR3 is 13 amino acids long. Germline V gene sequence: CDR1 GTSNPN, CDR2 SVGIG (reference sequence). The CDR3 reads CAWTSGSKGEQFF. The CDR3, as DNA: TGTGCCTGGACTAGCGGGAGTAAGGGTGAGCAGTTCTTC.

The V call is TRBV7-6, the J call TRBJ1-2; D unresolved. The CDR3 is 15 residues long. The germline gives CDR1 SGHVS, CDR2 FNYEAQ. V was clipped by 5 bases and J by 0 bases, with 13 bases between them. As DNA, the CDR3 is TGTGCCAGCAGCACCGACGTGGGGACTAACTATGGCTACACCTTC. Its protein is CASSTDVGTNYGYTF.

This clone was detected only once. The chain is built from TRBV11-3 and TRBJ2-2; maybe TRBD2 (7 bases). V dropped 2 bases and J dropped 5 bases, with 12 bases sitting between them. The CDR3 sequence is 15 residues long. The germline V gene encodes CDR1 SGHNT and CDR2 YENEEA. CDR3 in DNA: TGTGCCAGCAGCTTAACAGGGAGGGTGACCGGGGAGCTGTTTTTT. Amino acids: CASSLTGRVTGELFF.

The J gene is TRBJ2-7, the V gene TRBV9; TRBD1 agrees at 8 bases. V shed 0 bases and J 5 bases; nucleotides not matched to a gene: 7. This CDR3 has 15 amino acids. The germline gives CDR1 SGDLS, CDR2 YYNGEE. CDR3 nucleotides: TGTGCCAGCAGCGTAGCGCACAGGGGGTCTGACGAGCAGTACTTC. Its translation: CASSVAHRGSDEQYF.